Listed below are T cell receptor beta chains from one sample, sequenced in a study of tumor-infiltrating lymphocytes in glioblastoma multiforme. In TCRdb, the multiplex PCR reads were re-called with MiXCR into one record per CDR3 protein. The data show 25,000 to 40,000 distinct CDR3 sequences, roughly two thirds seen once. Sequencing was performed on brain tumor tissue. The origin of the receptors is a male donor with glioblastoma. Each CDR3 is given with its conserved first and last residue. D genes are given only for firm matches.

d_call: -; v_call: TRBV20-1; cdr3_aa: CSARDPSASYNKQFF
d_call: TRBD1; v_call: TRBV28; cdr3_aa: CASSSQSSGTGDNEQFF
d_call: -; v_call: TRBV28; cdr3_aa: CASSSSAVNYGYTF
d_call: -; v_call: TRBV2; cdr3_aa: CASGLWSETQYF
d_call: -; v_call: TRBV28; cdr3_aa: CATLTSTGQETQYF
d_call: -; v_call: TRBV4-1; cdr3_aa: CASSQDKKSTDTRYF
d_call: -; v_call: TRBV6-6; cdr3_aa: CDSISHMRDNGQFF
d_call: -; v_call: TRBV20-1; cdr3_aa: CSARDGRVSSYEQYF
d_call: TRBD2; v_call: TRBV20-1; cdr3_aa: CSATKREGYIEQFF
d_call: -; v_call: TRBV6-1; cdr3_aa: CASSGALEGPYEQYF
d_call: -; v_call: TRBV11-2; cdr3_aa: CASSFSGSGELFF
d_call: -; v_call: TRBV29-1; cdr3_aa: CSVERASEAFF
d_call: TRBD2; v_call: TRBV20-1; cdr3_aa: CSAPPTSGSWNEQFF
d_call: -; v_call: TRBV10-3; cdr3_aa: CVISNRVSGSGEQFF
d_call: -; v_call: TRBV4-1; cdr3_aa: CASSQERYMGNYGYTF
d_call: -; v_call: TRBV6-5; cdr3_aa: CASSYGRSSWNTIYF
d_call: -; v_call: TRBV7-9; cdr3_aa: CASGTQGTEAFF
d_call: -; v_call: TRBV6-5; cdr3_aa: CASSDKYPGAYNSPLHF
d_call: -; v_call: TRBV5-1; cdr3_aa: CASSPYEANEKPFF
d_call: -; v_call: TRBV11-3; cdr3_aa: CASSPLGVSTYEQYF
d_call: -; v_call: TRBV6-6; cdr3_aa: CASTVPTAYNEKFF
d_call: -; v_call: TRBV29-1; cdr3_aa: CSVSLFEGEGNTGELFF
d_call: -; v_call: TRBV6-1; cdr3_aa: CASSNTGSNEQYF
d_call: -; v_call: TRBV2; cdr3_aa: CASSEGVLQPQHF
d_call: -; v_call: TRBV4-3; cdr3_aa: CASSQDLSWDEQYF
d_call: TRBD2; v_call: TRBV29-1; cdr3_aa: CSVYLAVSAYELCF
d_call: TRBD2; v_call: TRBV5-1; cdr3_aa: CASSLIGLAGGTRSTDTQYF
d_call: -; v_call: TRBV6-1; cdr3_aa: CASAMFDRVTQYF
d_call: -; v_call: TRBV20-1; cdr3_aa: CGAIMGAAGLSDTQYF
d_call: TRBD2; v_call: TRBV30; cdr3_aa: CAWSVGLASNSGELFF
d_call: -; v_call: TRBV12-3/TRBV12-4; cdr3_aa: CASSLYSGYEKLFF
d_call: TRBD1; v_call: TRBV20-1; cdr3_aa: CSAGRQGVGNQRQHF
d_call: -; v_call: TRBV29-1; cdr3_aa: CNVEGDRGRAETLYF
d_call: TRBD2; v_call: TRBV20-1; cdr3_aa: CGATLAGMLYEQFF
d_call: TRBD2; v_call: TRBV7-8; cdr3_aa: CASSLAAGGGYKQYF
d_call: -; v_call: TRBV12-3/TRBV12-4; cdr3_aa: CASSSTSYNEQFF
d_call: TRBD2; v_call: TRBV2; cdr3_aa: CASSEPSGAQEIQYF
d_call: -; v_call: TRBV13; cdr3_aa: CASSFEGGRYEQYF
d_call: TRBD1; v_call: TRBV6-1; cdr3_aa: CASGELDRGPYNEQFF
d_call: -; v_call: TRBV6-5; cdr3_aa: CASRSRRGPGTQYF
d_call: -; v_call: TRBV4-1; cdr3_aa: CASQIHSLDQYF
d_call: TRBD2; v_call: TRBV10-2; cdr3_aa: CASSDTSAYEQYF
d_call: TRBD1; v_call: TRBV6-6; cdr3_aa: CASSKPQDRSHGYTF
d_call: TRBD2; v_call: TRBV6-2/TRBV6-3; cdr3_aa: CTSSSSSGGADTQYF